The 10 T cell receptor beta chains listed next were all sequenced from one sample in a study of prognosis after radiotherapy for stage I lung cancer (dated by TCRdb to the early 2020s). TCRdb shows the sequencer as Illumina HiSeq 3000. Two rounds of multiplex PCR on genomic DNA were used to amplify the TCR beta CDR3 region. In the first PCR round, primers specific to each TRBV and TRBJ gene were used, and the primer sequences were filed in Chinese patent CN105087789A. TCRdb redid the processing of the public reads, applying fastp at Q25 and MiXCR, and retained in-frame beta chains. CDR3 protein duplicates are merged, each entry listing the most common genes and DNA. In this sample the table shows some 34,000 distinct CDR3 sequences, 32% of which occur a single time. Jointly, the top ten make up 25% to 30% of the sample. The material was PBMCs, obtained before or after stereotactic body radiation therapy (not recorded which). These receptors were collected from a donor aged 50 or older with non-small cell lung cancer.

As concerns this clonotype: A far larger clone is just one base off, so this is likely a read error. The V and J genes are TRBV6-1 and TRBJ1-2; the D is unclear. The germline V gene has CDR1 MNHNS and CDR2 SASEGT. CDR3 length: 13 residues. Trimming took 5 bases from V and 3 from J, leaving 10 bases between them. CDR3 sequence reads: CASSWDADYGYTF. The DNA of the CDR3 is TGTGCCAGCAGTTGGGATGCGGACTATGGCTACACCTTC.

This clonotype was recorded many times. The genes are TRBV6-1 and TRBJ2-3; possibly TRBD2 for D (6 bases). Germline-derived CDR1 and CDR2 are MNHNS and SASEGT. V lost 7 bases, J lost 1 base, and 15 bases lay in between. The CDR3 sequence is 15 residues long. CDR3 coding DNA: TGTGCCAGCATGGGGGGACGAGCAGGCACAGATACGCAGTATTTT. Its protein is CASMGGRAGTDTQYF.

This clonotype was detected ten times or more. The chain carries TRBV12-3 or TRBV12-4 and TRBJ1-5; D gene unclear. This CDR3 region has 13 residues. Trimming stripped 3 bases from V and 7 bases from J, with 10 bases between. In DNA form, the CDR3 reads TGTGCCAGCAGTTTTTTGGGCAGCCAGCCCCAGCATTTT. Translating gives CASSFLGSQPQHF.

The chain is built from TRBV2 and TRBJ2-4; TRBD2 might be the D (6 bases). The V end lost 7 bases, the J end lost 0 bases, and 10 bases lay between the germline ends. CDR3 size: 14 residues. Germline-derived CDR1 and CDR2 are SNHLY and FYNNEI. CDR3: CASMRGLAKNIQYF. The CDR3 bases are TGTGCCAGCATGCGGGGATTAGCCAAAAACATTCAGTACTTC.

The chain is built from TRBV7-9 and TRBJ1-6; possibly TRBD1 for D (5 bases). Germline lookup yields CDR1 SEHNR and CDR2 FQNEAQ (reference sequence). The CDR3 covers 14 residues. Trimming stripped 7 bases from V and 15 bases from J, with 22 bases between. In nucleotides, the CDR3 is TGTGCCAGCACCCCTGGGACGCAAGGTAGGCACCTCCACTTT. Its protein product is CASTPGTQGRHLHF.

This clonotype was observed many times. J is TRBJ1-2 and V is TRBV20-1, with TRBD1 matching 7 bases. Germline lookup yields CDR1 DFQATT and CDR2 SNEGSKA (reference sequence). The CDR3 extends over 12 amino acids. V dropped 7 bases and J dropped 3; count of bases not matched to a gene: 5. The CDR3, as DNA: TGCAGTGTAACGCAGGGGGACTATGGCTACACCTTC. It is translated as CSVTQGDYGYTF.

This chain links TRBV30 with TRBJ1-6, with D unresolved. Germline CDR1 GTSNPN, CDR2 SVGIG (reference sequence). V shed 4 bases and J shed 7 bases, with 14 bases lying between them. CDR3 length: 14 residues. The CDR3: CAWKVGPINSPLHF. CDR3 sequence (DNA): TGTGCCTGGAAGGTAGGACCCATCAATTCACCCCTCCACTTT.

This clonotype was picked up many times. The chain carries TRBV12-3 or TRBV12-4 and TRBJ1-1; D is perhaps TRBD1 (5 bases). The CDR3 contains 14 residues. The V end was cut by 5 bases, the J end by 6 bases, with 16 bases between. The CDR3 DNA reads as TGTGCCAGCAGTAGAGGTAGGGGAAAGGCTGAAGCTTTCTTT. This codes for CASSRGRGKAEAFF.

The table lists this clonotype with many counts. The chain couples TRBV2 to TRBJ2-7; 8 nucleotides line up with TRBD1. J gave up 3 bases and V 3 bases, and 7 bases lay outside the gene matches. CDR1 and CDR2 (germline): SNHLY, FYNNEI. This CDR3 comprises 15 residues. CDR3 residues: CASSDWDRYSYEQYF. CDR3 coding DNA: TGTGCCAGCAGTGATTGGGACAGGTACAGCTACGAGCAGTACTTC.

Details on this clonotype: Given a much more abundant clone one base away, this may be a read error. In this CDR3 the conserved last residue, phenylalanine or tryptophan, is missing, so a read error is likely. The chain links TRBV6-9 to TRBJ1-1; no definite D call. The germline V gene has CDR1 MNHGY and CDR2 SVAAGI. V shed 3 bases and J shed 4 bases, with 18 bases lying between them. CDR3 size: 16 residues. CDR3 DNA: TGTGCCAGCAGTTACGGGATACCCAACCGGTTCACTGAAGCTTTCCTT. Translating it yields CASSYGIPNRFTEAFL.